Detailed here is one TCR beta chain. Its antigen remains unknown. This entry belongs to a study of T-cell memory formation after mild COVID-19. About the study: There were largely donor-specific TCR clusters. Study results and caveats: The CD4+ clones that contracted clustered mainly within CM and EM, and the CD8+ clones concentrated in EMRA. Contracting clones from day 15 to 85 showed balanced CD4/CD8; later expanders favored CD4+.

TCRdb reprocessed the 5' RACE reads via MiXCR and lists one record per CDR3 protein. This sample has about 260,000 distinct CDR3 sequences; approximately 8.4% occur once, and the top ten carry around a fifth. Trimming at V came to 6 bases and at J to 0 bases, leaving 6 bases not matched to a gene. The length of the CDR3 is 17 residues. From germline, CDR1 is MNHGY and CDR2 SAAAGT. The sequence was collected from a man between 18 and 29 years old who had mild COVID-19 (a few samples of this study predate the infection). Cell type and time point are not known. The sequenced material came from PBMCs or a T cell subset sorted from them (not recorded which). The V gene is TRBV6-8, the J gene TRBJ1-6, with TRBD1 matching over 9 bases. DNA of the CDR3: TGTGCCAGCAGCTACAGGGGGCTCAGCTCCTATAATTCACCCCTCCACTTT. Its translation is CASSYRGLSSYNSPLHF.